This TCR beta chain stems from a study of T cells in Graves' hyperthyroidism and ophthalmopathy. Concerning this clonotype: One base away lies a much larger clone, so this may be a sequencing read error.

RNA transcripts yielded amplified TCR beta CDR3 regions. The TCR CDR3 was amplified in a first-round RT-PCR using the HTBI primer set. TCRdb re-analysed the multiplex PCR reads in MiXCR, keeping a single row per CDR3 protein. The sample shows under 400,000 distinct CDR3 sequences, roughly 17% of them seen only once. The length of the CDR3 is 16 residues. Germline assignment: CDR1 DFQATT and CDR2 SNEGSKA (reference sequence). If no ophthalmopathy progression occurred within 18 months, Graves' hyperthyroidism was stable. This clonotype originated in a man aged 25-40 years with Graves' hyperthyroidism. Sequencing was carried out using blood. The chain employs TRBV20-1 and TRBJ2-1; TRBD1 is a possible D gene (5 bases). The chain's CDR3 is CSARDVGQLFDNEHFF. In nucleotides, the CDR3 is TGCAGTGCTAGAGATGTGGGGCAGTTGTTTGACAATGAGCACTTCTTC.